This TCR beta chain was sequenced in a study of beta chain features in type 1 diabetes. Turning to the study itself: The examined sorted cells totaled about 98 million across samples.

The whole isolated RNA underwent reverse transcription, so sequencing captured expressed TCRB transcripts. The method was immunoSEQ multiplex PCR; TCRdb's version includes in-frame clones alone and lacks a portion of them. The repertoire consists of 620,000 or so clones, with about 14% occurring once and the leading ten covering 0.07% to 0.095%. With 4 bases clipped from V and 5 bases from J, the junction kept 7 bases outside the gene matches. The CDR3 is 15 residues long. Germline assignment: CDR1 SGHTA and CDR2 FQGNSA. A single heparinised blood sample, averaging around 110 mL, was obtained per donor. Populations isolated by sorting all had purity greater than 95%. This clone was detected a few times. Antigen unknown. Study-wide results and caveats: Shorter TCRB CDR3s, moderately but significantly so, were found in Type 1 diabetes patients in all four CD4+ subsets.

The sample taken for sequencing was naive CD4+ T cells from blood. The receptor was isolated from a young man in good health. The rearrangement joins TRBV7-2 to TRBJ2-5, with TRBD2 matching 10 bases. The CDR3 region is CASSSRRLAGETQYF. CDR3 nucleotide sequence: TGTGCCAGCAGCTCCAGGCGACTAGCGGGTGAGACCCAGTACTTC.